This T cell receptor (beta chain) was recorded in a study of preoperative IRX-2 immunotherapy in early breast cancer. This sample's treatment: preoperative locoregional IRX-2 cytokine immunotherapy. Samples came from a phase Ib trial of preoperative locoregional IRX-2 cytokine immunotherapy. Trimming pared 2 bases from V and 0 bases from J, leaving 5 bases between. This CDR3 spans 14 amino acids. CDR1 is KGHSH and CDR2 is LQKENI in the germline V gene. This table comes from immunoSEQ multiplex PCR, and its TCRdb copy is limited to in-frame clones, with some not included. The table records 40,000 or so clones, just under 95% of them present only once.

The sequence derives from a human donor with breast cancer. This specimen was tumor tissue, taken after IRX-2 immunotherapy. The genes are TRBV18 and TRBJ1-5; D gene ambiguous. The CDR3 reads CASSPGFSNQPQHF. CDR3 DNA: TGTGCCAGCTCACCAGGCTTTAGCAATCAGCCCCAGCATTTT. Variable domain in full (rest from reference TRBV18 and TRBJ1-5): NAGVMQNPRHLVRRRGQEARLRCSPMKGHSHVYWYRQLPEEGLKFMVYLQKENIIDESGMPKERFSAEFPKEGPSILRIQQVVRGDSAAYFCASSPGFSNQPQHFGDGTRLSIL.